The rows below give T cell receptor beta chains drawn from one sample of a study of blood T cell repertoires in COVID-19. Method: immunoSEQ multiplex PCR; TCRdb's copy keeps in-frame clones and lacks some. The table lists about 99,000 clones, just over 85% of them singletons. Source material: peripheral blood. These receptors all come from a man aged 50 to 60 with COVID-19, enrolled during active disease. CDR3s include the opening cysteine and the closing phenylalanine or tryptophan. Each record gives: V gene, CDR3 length, J gene, clone size, D gene, CDR3 protein, CDR3 DNA. D genes are given only for firm matches. Clone size is shown for a subset of rows, as once, few, many or a class of expanded clone.

>TRBV6-5|15|TRBJ1-6|.|TRBD1
CASSYSDRANSPLHF
TGTGCCAGCAGTTACTCGGACAGGGCCAACTCACCCCTCCACTTT
>TRBV27|14|TRBJ1-5|few|.
CASSPTSGVLPQHF
TGTGCCAGCAGTCCCACCTCCGGAGTCCTGCCCCAGCATTTT
>TRBV5-1|12|TRBJ1-1|.|.
CASSLEGTEAFF
TGCGCCAGCAGCTTGGAGGGGACTGAAGCTTTCTTT
>TRBV5-1|15|TRBJ1-1|.|.
CASSLDGTTGTEAFF
TGCGCCAGCAGCTTAGACGGGACAACCGGCACTGAAGCTTTCTTT
>TRBV21-1|12|TRBJ2-1|.|.
CASSNRYNEQFF
TGTGCCAGCAGCAATCGGTACAATGAGCAGTTCTTC
>TRBV7-9|13|TRBJ2-3|.|.
CASSLSLPDTQYF
TGTGCCAGCAGCCTGTCCCTCCCAGATACGCAGTATTTT
>TRBV11-3|15|TRBJ2-2|.|TRBD2
CASQLAGGPTGELFF
TGTGCCAGCCAGCTAGCGGGGGGCCCCACCGGGGAGCTGTTTTTT
>TRBV10-3|13|TRBJ1-1|.|.
CAISVQVNTEAFF
TGTGCCATCAGTGTCCAGGTGAACACTGAAGCTTTCTTT
>TRBV3-1/TRBV3-2|11|TRBJ1-1|.|.
CASSPGREAFF
TGTGCCAGCAGCCCAGGTCGGGAAGCTTTCTTT
>TRBV5-8|16|TRBJ2-1|.|.
CASSLGASVMLNEQFF
TGTGCCAGCAGCTTGGGGGCTAGCGTGATGCTGAATGAGCAGTTCTTC
>TRBV9|18|TRBJ1-6|few|TRBD1
CASSVDTTGSSYNSPLHF
TGTGCCAGCAGCGTAGATACGACAGGGAGCTCCTATAATTCACCCCTCCACTTT
>TRBV9|14|TRBJ1-5|.|.
CASSAGVRNQPQHF
TGTGCCAGCAGCGCAGGGGTAAGGAATCAGCCCCAGCATTTT
>TRBV27|14|TRBJ1-6|.|.
CASSPRGLYSPLHF
TGTGCCAGCAGCCCTAGGGGGTTGTACTCACCCCTCCACTTT
>TRBV5-1|15|TRBJ1-5|few|TRBD1
CASSLGQGVGQPQHF
TGCGCCAGCAGCCTAGGACAGGGGGTAGGACAGCCCCAGCATTTT
>TRBV3-1/TRBV3-2|17|TRBJ1-3|.|TRBD1
CASSHPQLDRGRDTIYF
TGTGCCAGCAGCCACCCCCAATTGGACAGGGGGAGAGACACCATATATTTT
>TRBV6-6|13|TRBJ1-2|.|.
CASSYGEKVGNTF
TGTGCCAGCAGTTACGGGGAGAAGGTGGGAAACACCTTC
>TRBV28|15|TRBJ2-7|.|TRBD2
CASSLWLAGSYEQYF
TGTGCCAGCAGTTTATGGCTAGCGGGCTCCTACGAGCAGTACTTC